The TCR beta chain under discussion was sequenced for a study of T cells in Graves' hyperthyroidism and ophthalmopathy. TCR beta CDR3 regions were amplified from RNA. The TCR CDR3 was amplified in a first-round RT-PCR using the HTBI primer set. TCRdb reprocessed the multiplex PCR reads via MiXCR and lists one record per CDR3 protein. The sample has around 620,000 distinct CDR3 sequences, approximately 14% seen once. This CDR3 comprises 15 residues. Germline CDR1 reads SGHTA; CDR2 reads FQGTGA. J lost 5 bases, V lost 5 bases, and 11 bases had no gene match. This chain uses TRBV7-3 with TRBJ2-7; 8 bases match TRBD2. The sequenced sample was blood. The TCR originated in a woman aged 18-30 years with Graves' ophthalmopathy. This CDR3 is CASSVAGTSTDEQYF. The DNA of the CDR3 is TGTGCCAGCAGCGTAGCCGGGACTAGTACTGACGAGCAGTACTTC. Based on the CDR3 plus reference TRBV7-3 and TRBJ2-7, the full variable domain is GAGVSQTPSNKVTEKGKYVELRCDPISGHTALYWYRQSLGQGPEFLIYFQGTGAADDSGLPNDRFFAVRPEGSVSTLKIQRTERGDSAVYLCASSVAGTSTDEQYFGPGTRLTVT.